This TCR beta chain was identified during a study of cytomegalovirus exposure and HLA in healthy donors. Study-wide background: Earlier findings included 117 million unique TCR beta sequences obtained from about 180 million T cells.

The CDR3 spans 13 residues. The germline V gene encodes CDR1 SQVTM and CDR2 ANQGSEA. V lost 5 bases, J lost 11 bases, and 19 bases lay in between. Researchers ran the PCR with 60 Vbeta and 13 Jbeta primers. Libraries were prepared by immunoSEQ multiplex PCR; TCRdb keeps only in-frame clonotypes and omits some of them. The sample holds more than 85,000 clones, around three quarters seen once. This clonotype originated in a male donor in good health and CMV-seropositive. The chain employs TRBV29-1 and TRBJ2-1; D perhaps matches TRBD2 (5 bases). Sample: PBMCs. CDR3 sequence: CSVKTPTSSQQFF. CDR3 nucleotides: TGCAGCGTTAAAACCCCGACCTCTAGCCAGCAGTTCTTC.